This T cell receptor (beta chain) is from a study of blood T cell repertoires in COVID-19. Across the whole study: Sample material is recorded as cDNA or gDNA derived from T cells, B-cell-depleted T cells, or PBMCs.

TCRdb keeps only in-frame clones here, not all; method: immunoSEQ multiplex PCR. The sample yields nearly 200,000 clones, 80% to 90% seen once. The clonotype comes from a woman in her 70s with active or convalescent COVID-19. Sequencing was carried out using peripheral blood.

The CDR3 region has the DNA TGTGCCAGCGCCACCGGGAGGCCCGAGTCTCAGTACTTC. This gives the protein CASATGRPESQYF. The chain couples TRBV2 to TRBJ2-5, with 7 nucleotides matching TRBD2. The germline V gene has CDR1 SNHLY and CDR2 FYNNEI. V lost 8 bases and J lost 11; bases outside the gene matches: 14. This CDR3 comprises 13 residues.